The 30 T cell receptor beta chains listed next were all sequenced from one sample in a study of blood T cell repertoires in COVID-19. TCRdb's copy holds only in-frame clones and misses some; the assay was immunoSEQ multiplex PCR. The data hold fewer than 85,000 clones, with 73% observed a single time. The sequenced sample consisted of peripheral blood. These receptors all come from a man aged 60 to 75 with acute or convalescent COVID-19.

Ten or more counts support this clone. The J gene is TRBJ1-2, the V gene TRBV7-9, with D perhaps TRBD1 (5 bases). Trimming took off 2 bases at V and 7 bases at J, with 17 bases between the two ends. Germline V gene data show CDR1 as SEHNR and CDR2 as FQNEAQ (reference sequence). This CDR3 spans 15 amino acids. This CDR3 reads CASSLNVWRGSGYTF. In DNA form, the CDR3 reads TGTGCCAGCAGCTTAAACGTTTGGAGGGGCTCTGGCTACACCTTC.

This clone was counted many times. The rearrangement links TRBV19 to TRBJ1-3; TRBD1 might be the D (6 bases). V gave up 10 bases and J gave up 0 bases, with 10 bases separating them. The CDR3 consists of 13 residues. Germline-derived CDR1 and CDR2 are LNHDA and SQIVND (reference sequence). CDR3 nucleotides: TGTGCCACCTCGGACAGCTCTGGAAACACCATATATTTT. Protein sequence: CATSDSSGNTIYF.

This chain links TRBV30 with TRBJ1-6; weak D call: TRBD1 (5 bases). The V gene's germline CDR1 is GTSNPN and CDR2 SVGIG (reference sequence). There are 16 residues in the CDR3. V lost 3 bases, J lost 3 bases, and 15 bases lay in between. The CDR3 region has the DNA TGTGCCTGGAGACTCGCGGGACTGAGCTATAATTCACCCCTCCACTTT. Translated, it gives CAWRLAGLSYNSPLHF.

The rearrangement uses TRBV6-6 and TRBJ2-7, with 9 bases that match TRBD2. The CDR3 loop spans 16 amino acids. Germline loops: CDR1 MNHNY, CDR2 SVGAGI (reference sequence). The V gene end was trimmed by 5 bases and the J gene end by 0 bases; junction bases not matched to a gene: 8. CDR3 loop: CASSPPTSGFSYEQYF. CDR3 sequence (DNA): TGTGCCAGCAGTCCTCCCACTAGCGGGTTCTCCTACGAGCAGTACTTC.

CDR3 loop: CASSQGLAGGATQYF. The CDR3 coding sequence is TGTGCCAGCAGCCAGGGACTAGCGGGAGGGGCAACCCAGTACTTC. The rearrangement uses TRBV7-9 and TRBJ2-5; TRBD2 matches 16 bases. Germline loops: CDR1 SEHNR, CDR2 FQNEAQ (reference sequence). There are 15 residues in the CDR3. V was pared by 5 bases and J by 8 bases, with 5 bases of the junction left unmatched.

The chain uses TRBV28 and TRBJ2-7; 10 positions match TRBD2. This CDR3 region has 15 residues. J lost 6 bases, V lost 5 bases, and 10 bases had no gene match. Germline loops: CDR1 MDHEN, CDR2 SYDVKM. The CDR3 region has the DNA TGTGCCAGCAGTATAATTCTAGCGGGAGCTCGCGAGCAGTACTTC. Amino acid sequence: CASSIILAGAREQYF. The variable domain in full, completed from reference TRBV28 and TRBJ2-7, reads DVKVTQSSRYLVKRTGEKVFLECVQDMDHENMFWYRQDPGLGLRLIYFSYDVKMKEKGDIPEGYSVSREKKERFSLILESASTNQTSMYLCASSIILAGAREQYFGPGTRLTVT.

The chain combines TRBV2 with TRBJ1-1, with TRBD1 matching 9 bases. Trimming removed 11 bases from V and 1 base from J; junction bases left unmatched: 2. The CDR3 loop spans 12 amino acids. Germline CDR1 is SNHLY and CDR2 is FYNNEI. Written as DNA, the CDR3 is TGTGCCGGACAGGGGCCGAACACTGAAGCTTTCTTT. Protein sequence: CAGQGPNTEAFF.

This chain uses TRBV30 with TRBJ2-7; 10 bases are shared with TRBD2. The germline CDR1 and CDR2 sequences are GTSNPN and SVGIG (reference sequence). The CDR3 consists of 14 residues. The trim removed 0 bases at V and 5 bases at J, leaving 4 bases unmatched. The CDR3 nucleotides read TGTGCCTGGAGTGTTGGGACTAGCGTCGACGAGCAGTACTTC. Translating it yields CAWSVGTSVDEQYF. The whole variable domain, remainder taken from reference TRBV30 and TRBJ2-7, is SQTIHQWPATLVQPVGSPLSLECTVEGTSNPNLYWYRQAAGRGLQLLFYSVGIGQISSEVPQNLSASRPQDRQFILSSKKLLLSDSGFYLCAWSVGTSVDEQYFGPGTRLTVT.

The rearrangement joins TRBV12-3 or TRBV12-4 to TRBJ2-3; 7 bases align to TRBD2. After removal of 3 bases from V and 8 bases from J, the junction contained 5 bases not matched to a gene. CDR3 length: 13 residues. CDR3 nucleotides: TGTGCCAGCAGTTTCGGGGCTAGCGGTACGCAGTATTTT. Translated: CASSFGASGTQYF.

The chain has TRBV5-6 and TRBJ2-7; the match to TRBD1 covers 10 bases. Germline V lookup: CDR1 SGHDT, CDR2 YYEEEE. V lost 0 bases to trimming and J lost 13 bases; unmatched junction nucleotides: 7. CDR3 size: 13 residues. CDR3 loop: CASSLARDRGDYF. The CDR3 DNA is TGTGCCAGCAGCTTGGCCCGGGACAGGGGAGATTACTTC.

The V call is TRBV5-1, the J call TRBJ1-1, with D perhaps TRBD1 (6 bases). Trimming took off 0 bases at V and 8 bases at J, with 11 bases between the two ends. There are 13 residues in the CDR3. Germline values: CDR1 SGHRS, CDR2 YFSETQ. DNA for the CDR3: TGCGCCAGCAGCTTGGGGGACACCTCGGAAGCTTTCTTT. Residues: CASSLGDTSEAFF.

This clone was detected a few times. The chain carries TRBV27 and TRBJ2-2, with TRBD1 matching 9 bases. Germline V gives CDR1 MNHEY, CDR2 SMNVEV (reference sequence). J lost 3 bases, V lost 4 bases, and 6 bases had no gene match. The CDR3 runs 16 residues. CDR3 coding DNA: TGTGCCAGCAGTTCCTTTGACAGGGGGGACACCGGGGAGCTGTTTTTT. Translated: CASSSFDRGDTGELFF.

This chain connects TRBV10-1 to TRBJ1-2; D is ambiguous. V lost 3 bases and J 8 bases, leaving 13 bases between the germline ends. The CDR3 runs to 13 residues. CDR1 and CDR2 from the germline V gene are WNHNN and SYGVQD (reference sequence). The CDR3 region is CASSERRNRGYTF. In DNA form, the CDR3 reads TGCGCCAGCAGTGAACGCAGGAATCGAGGCTACACCTTC.

CDR3 amino acids: CASSLASGGGTQYF. Here the CDR3 DNA reads TGTGCCAGCAGCTTAGCTAGCGGGGGGGGGACCCAGTACTTC. This chain joins TRBV7-9 and TRBJ2-5; 11 bases align to TRBD2. Looked up from germline, CDR1 is SEHNR and CDR2 is FQNEAQ (reference sequence). The CDR3 is 14 residues long. The V segment lost 0 bases and the J segment 7 bases; nucleotides outside the gene matches: 1.

The rearrangement links TRBV19 to TRBJ2-3; 14 nucleotides line up with TRBD2. CDR1 and CDR2 from the germline V gene are LNHDA and SQIVND (reference sequence). V shed 4 bases and J 8 bases; nucleotides not matched to a gene: 8. The CDR3 runs 16 residues. The CDR3 bases are TGTGCCAGTAGTAGGGGACTAGCGGGAGAATGGGGTACGCAGTATTTT. Amino acids: CASSRGLAGEWGTQYF.

By share, this clone counts as medium-sized. CDR3 residues: CSAGRGNEQFF. Here the CDR3 DNA reads TGCAGTGCCGGTAGGGGGAATGAGCAGTTCTTC. The rearrangement uses TRBV20-1 and TRBJ2-1; maybe TRBD1 (6 bases). V gave up 6 bases and J gave up 7 bases, with 10 bases separating them. The CDR3 consists of 11 residues. CDR1 and CDR2 from the germline V gene are DFQATT and SNEGSKA (reference sequence).

This rearrangement joins TRBV20-1 to TRBJ2-1, with D unresolved. The CDR3 totals 10 residues. Germline V lookup: CDR1 DFQATT, CDR2 SNEGSKA (reference sequence). Trimming took off 3 bases at V and 5 bases at J, with 2 bases between the two ends. This CDR3 reads CSASNNEQFF. The CDR3, as DNA: TGCAGTGCTAGCAACAATGAGCAGTTCTTC.

V usage is TRBV24-1 and J usage is TRBJ2-5, with a weak D call TRBD1 (6 bases). Trimming stripped 1 base from V and 0 bases from J, with 17 bases between. This CDR3 contains 18 residues. From germline, CDR1 is KGHDR and CDR2 SFDVKD. In DNA form, the CDR3 reads TGTGCCACCAGTGATTTTCCTCCCCCCGGGACACACCAAGAGACCCAGTACTTC. This encodes CATSDFPPPGTHQETQYF.

The chain uses TRBV2 and TRBJ1-6, with 7 nucleotides matching TRBD1. Looked up from germline, CDR1 is SNHLY and CDR2 is FYNNEI. CDR3 length equals 16 residues. V lost 6 bases to trimming and J lost 11 bases; unmatched junction nucleotides: 16. The CDR3 reads CASSNKGTVERAPLHF. In nucleotides, the CDR3 is TGTGCCAGCAGCAATAAAGGGACAGTTGAGAGGGCACCCCTCCACTTT.

The J gene is TRBJ1-2, the V gene TRBV19; perhaps TRBD1 as D (5 bases). This CDR3 spans 15 amino acids. Germline CDR1 reads LNHDA; CDR2 reads SQIVND (reference sequence). Between the trimmed V and J ends, which lost 1 base and 5 bases, there was a span of 14 bases. The CDR3 here is CASSIVTKQAYGYTF. DNA for the CDR3: TGTGCCAGTAGTATAGTAACCAAACAGGCATATGGCTACACCTTC. The whole variable domain, remainder taken from reference TRBV19 and TRBJ1-2, is DGGITQSPKYLFRKEGQNVTLSCEQNLNHDAMYWYRQDPGQGLRLIYYSQIVNDFQKGDIAEGYSVSREKKESFPLTVTSAQKNPTAFYLCASSIVTKQAYGYTFGSGTRLTVV.

Remarks on this clone: Within the sample, other DNA sequences also encode this same CDR3. The V gene is TRBV11-3, the J gene TRBJ2-3; D not resolved. This CDR3 has 13 amino acids. CDR1 and CDR2 (germline): SGHNT, YENEEA. Trimming cost V 1 base and J 3 bases, with 5 bases left between them. The CDR3 nucleotides are TGTGCCAGCAGCTTAGGTTATACAGATACGCAGTATTTT. This gives the protein CASSLGYTDTQYF.

This clone occurred once. The chain recombines TRBV6-2 or TRBV6-3 with TRBJ2-5; possibly TRBD2 for D (6 bases). V lost 0 bases to trimming and J lost 2 bases, with 7 bases between them. Germline V gene lookup returns CDR1 MNHEY and CDR2 SVGEGT. The CDR3 covers 14 residues. Here the CDR3 DNA reads TGTGCCAGCAGTTACTCGGAGGGGCAAGAGACCCAGTACTTC. Amino acid sequence: CASSYSEGQETQYF.

The chain's CDR3 is CSVEGVQGTAGNTIYF. CDR3 DNA: TGCAGCGTTGAAGGTGTACAGGGTACAGCGGGAAACACCATATATTTT. The rearrangement joins TRBV29-1 to TRBJ1-3; possibly TRBD1 for D (6 bases). This CDR3 is built from 16 residues. V was cut by 1 base and J by 4 bases, with 17 bases left in between. The germline CDR1 and CDR2 sequences are SQVTM and ANQGSEA.

This clone has at least ten counts. V usage is TRBV7-8 and J usage is TRBJ1-6; TRBD1 matches at 8 bases. CDR1 SGHVS and CDR2 FQNEAQ come from the germline V gene. There are 18 residues in the CDR3. J lost 5 bases, V lost 2 bases, and 11 bases had no gene match. CDR3 loop: CASSLTQYGTGDNSPLHF. The CDR3 nucleotides read TGTGCCAGCAGCTTAACTCAGTATGGGACAGGCGATAATTCACCCCTCCACTTT.

This clone was recorded a few times. The rearrangement links TRBV7-2 to TRBJ1-2; 8 nucleotides align to TRBD1. The trim removed 5 bases at V and 4 bases at J, leaving 3 bases unmatched. The CDR3 spans 13 residues. Germline CDR1 SGHTA, CDR2 FQGNSA. CDR3 region: CASSLGTGYGYTF. CDR3 coding DNA: TGTGCCAGCAGCCTCGGGACAGGCTATGGCTACACCTTC.

V and J are TRBV30 and TRBJ1-6; no clear D gene. V lost 3 bases, J lost 0 bases, and 24 bases lay in between. Germline-derived CDR1 and CDR2 are GTSNPN and SVGIG (reference sequence). CDR3 length: 20 amino acids. CDR3 region: CAWRIGLGSEPSSYNSPLHF. In DNA form, the CDR3 reads TGTGCCTGGAGAATAGGTTTGGGTTCGGAGCCCAGCTCCTATAATTCACCCCTCCACTTT.

The CDR3 DNA reads as TGTGCCACCAGCAGAGGAGACTTGAAAAACATTCAGTACTTC. This sequence encodes CATSRGDLKNIQYF. The V gene is TRBV15, the J gene TRBJ2-4, with D uncertain. In germline, CDR1 is LNHNV, CDR2 YYDKDF (reference sequence). The CDR3 loop spans 14 amino acids. Trimming removed 1 base from V and 4 bases from J, with 8 bases in between.

A single count supports this clone. This rearrangement joins TRBV14 to TRBJ1-1; D not certain. Trimming cost V 3 bases and J 8 bases, with 13 bases left between them. Germline V gene data show CDR1 as SGHDN and CDR2 as FVKESK. This CDR3 contains 13 residues. This CDR3 reads CASSHPSGTEAFF. The CDR3 coding sequence is TGTGCCAGCAGCCACCCGTCGGGAACCGAAGCTTTCTTT.

J is TRBJ1-5 and V is TRBV5-5; unclear D gene. The germline V gene has CDR1 SGHKS and CDR2 YYEKEE (reference sequence). Deletions cut 4 bases from V and 5 bases from J, with 19 bases between. CDR3 length equals 16 residues. The CDR3 region has the DNA TGTGCCAGCAGCCCACTGGATTGGGTCCGGGATCAGCCCCAGCATTTT. It is translated as CASSPLDWVRDQPQHF. The whole variable domain, filled in from reference TRBV5-5 and TRBJ1-5, reads DAGVTQSPTHLIKTRGQQVTLRCSPISGHKSVSWYQQVLGQGPQFIFQYYEKEERGRGNFPDRFSARQFPNYSSELNVNALLLGDSALYLCASSPLDWVRDQPQHFGDGTRLSIL.

The rearrangement uses TRBV6-5 and TRBJ2-2, with 9 bases that match TRBD1. Germline trimming cut 6 bases from V and 8 bases from J; bases unmatched to any gene: 7. CDR1 is MNHEY and CDR2 is SVGAGI in the germline V gene. The CDR3 consists of 14 residues. The CDR3 nucleotides are TGTGCCAGCAGCAGACAGGGGGGATTTGGGGAGCTGTTTTTT. Translated: CASSRQGGFGELFF.